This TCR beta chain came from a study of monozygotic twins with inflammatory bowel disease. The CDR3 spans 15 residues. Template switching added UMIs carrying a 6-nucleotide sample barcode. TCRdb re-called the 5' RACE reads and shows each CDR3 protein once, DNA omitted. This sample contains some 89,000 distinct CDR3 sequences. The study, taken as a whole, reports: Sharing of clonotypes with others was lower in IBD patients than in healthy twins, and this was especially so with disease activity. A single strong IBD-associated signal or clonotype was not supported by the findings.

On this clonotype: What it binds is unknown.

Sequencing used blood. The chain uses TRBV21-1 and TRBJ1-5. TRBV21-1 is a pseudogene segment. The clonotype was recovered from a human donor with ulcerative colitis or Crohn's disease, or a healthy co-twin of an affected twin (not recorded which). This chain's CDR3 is CASHLSAYSNQPQHF.